The present TCR beta chain was sequenced within a study of T cell repertoires in cytomegalovirus infection. At the level of the study: It was the public TCR beta signatures that indicated both CMV infection and matching HLA type. Findings and caveats of the study: HLA-C-restricted CMV-specific TCR beta clonotypes were dominant in the ex vivo response. Cumulative public TCR beta family frequency identified CMV carriers with the relevant HLA.

As concerns this clonotype: Its antigen is not known.

The V and J ends lost 3 bases and 0 bases, in that order; junction bases with no gene match: 7. CDR1 is SQVTM and CDR2 is ANQGSEA in the germline V gene. The CDR3 has 16 residues. Each CDR3 protein gets one entry after TCRdb re-called the reads with MiXCR. The repertoire holds a few hundred thousand distinct CDR3 sequences, with 40% as singletons. This TCR derives from a human donor in good health (CMV status not recorded). Some clones in this sample may be carry-over from other donors' samples. Sequences were derived from cultured PBMCs, sampled from culture after CMV antigen stimulation. The rearrangement uses TRBV29-1 and TRBJ2-3; 9 bases agree with TRBD2. In DNA form, the CDR3 reads TGCAGCGTTGAGTGGGCTAGCGGGACAAGCACAGATACGCAGTATTTT. Residues: CSVEWASGTSTDTQYF.